A selection of T cell receptor beta chains follows, all from one sample in a study of follicular helper T cells after annual influenza vaccination. Using immunoSEQ multiplex PCR, the repertoire was profiled, and TCRdb retains in-frame clones only, with some absent. The table has about 7,200 clones, over 80% seen once. Source: CXCR5- memory CD4+ T cells sorted from blood, taken 7 days after influenza vaccination. The receptor source for this set is an adult who received the influenza vaccine. Each CDR3 is given with its conserved first and last residue. The order of the fields is J gene, clone size, V gene, D gene, CDR3 protein, CDR3 DNA. D genes are given only for firm matches. Clone size is stated in some rows and not others, as once, few, many or a class when expanded.

j_gene: TRBJ1-1; abundance: NA; v_gene: TRBV11-3; d_gene: NA; CDR3aa: CASSSTGPNTEAFF; CDR3nt: TGTGCCAGCAGCTCGACAGGCCCTAACACTGAAGCTTTCTTT
j_gene: TRBJ1-1; abundance: NA; v_gene: TRBV11-1; d_gene: TRBD1; CDR3aa: CASSRTRDRVTEAFF; CDR3nt: TGTGCCAGCAGCCGGACCCGGGACAGGGTCACTGAAGCTTTCTTT
j_gene: TRBJ1-2; abundance: few; v_gene: TRBV7-9; d_gene: NA; CDR3aa: CASSLALSTGNYGYTF; CDR3nt: TGTGCCAGCAGCTTAGCGCTAAGTACTGGGAACTATGGCTACACCTTC
j_gene: TRBJ1-6; abundance: few; v_gene: TRBV18; d_gene: NA; CDR3aa: CASSPLRDLSSPLHF; CDR3nt: TGTGCCAGCTCACCCCTCAGGGATTTAAGCTCACCCCTCCACTTT
j_gene: TRBJ1-2; abundance: NA; v_gene: TRBV6-5; d_gene: NA; CDR3aa: CASRIRTDGGYTF; CDR3nt: TGTGCCAGCAGGATCCGGACAGATGGTGGCTACACCTTC
j_gene: TRBJ1-2; abundance: NA; v_gene: TRBV6-5; d_gene: TRBD1; CDR3aa: CASRKITGDGYTF; CDR3nt: TGTGCCAGCAGGAAAATCACAGGGGATGGCTACACCTTC
j_gene: TRBJ2-7; abundance: NA; v_gene: TRBV5-6; d_gene: NA; CDR3aa: CASSLVSFFSYEQYF; CDR3nt: TGTGCCAGCAGCTTGGTTAGTTTTTTCTCCTACGAGCAGTACTTC
j_gene: TRBJ2-1; abundance: NA; v_gene: TRBV5-6; d_gene: NA; CDR3aa: CASSLVSSYNEQFF; CDR3nt: TGTGCCAGCAGCTTGGTTAGCTCCTACAATGAGCAGTTCTTC
j_gene: TRBJ2-1; abundance: NA; v_gene: TRBV18; d_gene: NA; CDR3aa: CASSHARVSAYNEQFF; CDR3nt: TGTGCCAGCTCACATGCCAGGGTTTCGGCCTACAATGAGCAGTTCTTC
j_gene: TRBJ2-3; abundance: NA; v_gene: TRBV6-6; d_gene: TRBD1; CDR3aa: CASSYYGQGTDTQYF; CDR3nt: TGTGCCAGCAGTTACTATGGACAGGGGACAGATACGCAGTATTTT
j_gene: TRBJ2-5; abundance: NA; v_gene: TRBV9; d_gene: NA; CDR3aa: CASSVARSGETQYF; CDR3nt: TGTGCCAGCAGCGTAGCTAGATCGGGCGAGACCCAGTACTTC
j_gene: TRBJ2-1; abundance: once; v_gene: TRBV4-2; d_gene: TRBD2; CDR3aa: CASSHGQRGGRNEQFF; CDR3nt: TGTGCCAGCAGCCATGGTCAGCGGGGGGGCCGAAATGAGCAGTTCTTC
j_gene: TRBJ2-7; abundance: once; v_gene: TRBV5-6; d_gene: NA; CDR3aa: CASSQQVWSSYEQYF; CDR3nt: TGTGCCAGCAGCCAACAGGTTTGGAGCTCCTACGAGCAGTACTTC
j_gene: TRBJ2-7; abundance: NA; v_gene: TRBV7-2; d_gene: NA; CDR3aa: CASSSDRVYEQYF; CDR3nt: TGTGCCAGCAGCTCGGACAGAGTCTACGAGCAGTACTTC
j_gene: TRBJ2-2; abundance: NA; v_gene: TRBV6-5; d_gene: TRBD1; CDR3aa: CASRTGAGTGELFF; CDR3nt: TGTGCCAGCAGGACAGGGGCGGGGACCGGGGAGCTGTTTTTT
j_gene: TRBJ2-3; abundance: NA; v_gene: TRBV5-6; d_gene: TRBD2; CDR3aa: CASSASQRGALDTQYF; CDR3nt: TGTGCCAGCAGCGCTTCTCAGCGGGGGGCCTTGGATACGCAGTATTTT
j_gene: TRBJ2-3; abundance: NA; v_gene: TRBV29-1; d_gene: NA; CDR3aa: CSVEDALAWTDTQYF; CDR3nt: TGCAGCGTTGAAGATGCCCTAGCTTGGACAGATACGCAGTATTTT
j_gene: TRBJ1-2; abundance: NA; v_gene: TRBV4-3; d_gene: NA; CDR3aa: CASSLNTGADGYTF; CDR3nt: TGCGCCAGCAGCCTCAATACGGGGGCCGATGGCTACACCTTC
j_gene: TRBJ2-5; abundance: NA; v_gene: TRBV19; d_gene: NA; CDR3aa: CASSTQETQYF; CDR3nt: TGTGCCAGTAGTACTCAAGAGACCCAGTACTTC
j_gene: TRBJ1-1; abundance: NA; v_gene: TRBV5-6; d_gene: TRBD1; CDR3aa: CASSWTGRAEAFF; CDR3nt: TGTGCCAGCAGCTGGACAGGGCGCGCTGAAGCTTTCTTT
j_gene: TRBJ2-3; abundance: NA; v_gene: TRBV13; d_gene: TRBD2; CDR3aa: CASSLWGGGTDTQYF; CDR3nt: TGTGCCAGCAGCTTATGGGGAGGGGGCACAGATACGCAGTATTTT
j_gene: TRBJ1-2; abundance: NA; v_gene: TRBV11-2; d_gene: NA; CDR3aa: CASSPPGFNYGYTF; CDR3nt: TGTGCCAGCAGCCCCCCCGGCTTCAACTATGGCTACACCTTC
j_gene: TRBJ1-1; abundance: NA; v_gene: TRBV6-6; d_gene: NA; CDR3aa: CASSYSGVGAFF; CDR3nt: TGTGCCAGCAGTTACTCAGGGGTCGGAGCTTTCTTT
j_gene: TRBJ2-7; abundance: NA; v_gene: TRBV18; d_gene: TRBD2; CDR3aa: CASSKAAGAEYEQYF; CDR3nt: TGTGCCAGCTCCAAGGCAGCGGGGGCCGAGTACGAGCAGTACTTC
j_gene: TRBJ1-2; abundance: NA; v_gene: TRBV15; d_gene: NA; CDR3aa: CATSRDPPDRQGHGYTF; CDR3nt: TGTGCCACCAGCAGAGATCCCCCCGACAGGCAGGGGCATGGCTACACCTTC
j_gene: TRBJ1-1; abundance: NA; v_gene: TRBV5-1; d_gene: NA; CDR3aa: CATVGDTEAFF; CDR3nt: TGCGCCACCGTAGGGGACACTGAAGCTTTCTTT
j_gene: TRBJ2-1; abundance: NA; v_gene: TRBV9; d_gene: TRBD2; CDR3aa: CASSPHSGGAIEEQFF; CDR3nt: TGTGCCAGCAGCCCTCACAGCGGGGGGGCAATTGAGGAGCAGTTCTTC
j_gene: TRBJ2-3; abundance: NA; v_gene: TRBV18; d_gene: NA; CDR3aa: CASSPIVTTDTQYF; CDR3nt: TGTGCCAGCTCACCAATTGTCACCACAGATACGCAGTATTTT
j_gene: TRBJ1-2; abundance: once; v_gene: TRBV7-3; d_gene: TRBD1; CDR3aa: CASSPTPRQGGYGYTF; CDR3nt: TGTGCCAGCAGCCCAACCCCCCGACAGGGGGGCTATGGCTACACCTTC
j_gene: TRBJ2-7; abundance: NA; v_gene: TRBV9; d_gene: NA; CDR3aa: CASSGGAFHEQYF; CDR3nt: TGTGCCAGCAGCGGGGGGGCGTTTCACGAGCAGTACTTC
j_gene: TRBJ1-1; abundance: NA; v_gene: TRBV7-2; d_gene: NA; CDR3aa: CASSLEQNTEAFF; CDR3nt: TGTGCCAGCAGCTTAGAACAGAACACTGAAGCTTTCTTT
j_gene: TRBJ1-1; abundance: NA; v_gene: TRBV5-1; d_gene: NA; CDR3aa: CASSRTWGTEAFF; CDR3nt: TGCGCCAGCAGCCGAACCTGGGGCACTGAAGCTTTCTTT
j_gene: TRBJ2-1; abundance: NA; v_gene: TRBV7-8; d_gene: NA; CDR3aa: CASKLGQANNEQFF; CDR3nt: TGTGCCAGCAAGCTAGGCCAAGCAAACAATGAGCAGTTCTTC
j_gene: TRBJ1-1; abundance: NA; v_gene: TRBV7-2; d_gene: NA; CDR3aa: CASSLAAPMNTEAFF; CDR3nt: TGTGCCAGCAGCTTGGCAGCCCCCATGAACACTGAAGCTTTCTTT
j_gene: TRBJ1-1; abundance: NA; v_gene: TRBV5-8; d_gene: NA; CDR3aa: CASSLTENTEAFF; CDR3nt: TGTGCCAGCAGCTTGACGGAGAACACTGAAGCTTTCTTT
j_gene: TRBJ2-7; abundance: few; v_gene: TRBV6-1; d_gene: NA; CDR3aa: CASNKYEQYF; CDR3nt: TGTGCCAGCAACAAATACGAGCAGTACTTC
j_gene: TRBJ2-3; abundance: NA; v_gene: TRBV4-2; d_gene: NA; CDR3aa: CASSPKDRNTDTQYF; CDR3nt: TGTGCCAGCAGCCCTAAGGACAGAAACACAGATACGCAGTATTTT
j_gene: TRBJ2-2; abundance: NA; v_gene: TRBV5-4; d_gene: NA; CDR3aa: CASSFSSGANTGELFF; CDR3nt: TGTGCCAGCAGCTTTTCGAGCGGAGCGAACACCGGGGAGCTGTTTTTT
j_gene: TRBJ2-1; abundance: NA; v_gene: TRBV7-3; d_gene: NA; CDR3aa: CASSLGPRAYNEQFF; CDR3nt: TGTGCCAGCAGCCTGGGACCCAGGGCCTACAATGAGCAGTTCTTC
j_gene: TRBJ1-1; abundance: NA; v_gene: TRBV6-6; d_gene: NA; CDR3aa: CASRSGQRSEAFF; CDR3nt: TGTGCCAGCAGGTCGGGGCAGAGGTCTGAAGCTTTCTTT
j_gene: TRBJ2-2; abundance: NA; v_gene: TRBV6-1; d_gene: NA; CDR3aa: CASSPQGYTTGELFF; CDR3nt: TGTGCCAGCAGTCCCCAAGGATATACCACCGGGGAGCTGTTTTTT
j_gene: TRBJ1-1; abundance: few; v_gene: TRBV27; d_gene: NA; CDR3aa: CASLPNRMYTEAFF; CDR3nt: TGTGCCAGCCTCCCTAACCGGATGTACACTGAAGCTTTCTTT
j_gene: TRBJ1-1; abundance: few; v_gene: TRBV9; d_gene: NA; CDR3aa: CASSVVGYTEAFF; CDR3nt: TGTGCCAGCAGCGTAGTGGGTTACACTGAAGCTTTCTTT
j_gene: TRBJ1-5; abundance: NA; v_gene: TRBV10-3; d_gene: NA; CDR3aa: CAIRAEGSNQPQHF; CDR3nt: TGTGCCATCAGGGCGGAAGGAAGCAATCAGCCCCAGCATTTT
j_gene: TRBJ1-3; abundance: NA; v_gene: TRBV6-5; d_gene: NA; CDR3aa: CASSYQDSSGNTIYF; CDR3nt: TGTGCCAGCAGTTACCAGGACAGCTCTGGAAACACCATATATTTT
j_gene: TRBJ2-7; abundance: NA; v_gene: TRBV5-1; d_gene: TRBD1; CDR3aa: CASSISGQGTYEQYF; CDR3nt: TGCGCCAGCAGTATTTCGGGACAGGGGACCTACGAGCAGTACTTC
j_gene: TRBJ1-1; abundance: once; v_gene: TRBV5-1; d_gene: TRBD1; CDR3aa: CASSPGQGVTEAFF; CDR3nt: TGCGCCAGCAGCCCGGGACAGGGGGTGACTGAAGCTTTCTTT
j_gene: TRBJ2-2; abundance: NA; v_gene: TRBV9; d_gene: NA; CDR3aa: CASTLREGAGFGELFF; CDR3nt: TGTGCCAGCACCCTCCGAGAGGGGGCGGGGTTCGGGGAGCTGTTTTTT